This T cell receptor beta chain was obtained from a study of blood T cell repertoires in COVID-19. Overall study context: The United States, Italy and Spain were the sources of the acute and convalescent COVID-19 samples. PBMCs, B-cell-depleted T cells, or T cells provided the cDNA or gDNA that made up the material.

Patients of the Seattle cohort, enrolled during active infection, were followed longitudinally. In the authors' workflow: Reference gene primer amplification in the assay estimated nucleated cell counts. Assay used: immunoSEQ multiplex PCR; TCRdb lists only in-frame clones, some missing. From that table come the V and J calls and clone size; the DNA was used to work out D and trimming. Counted here are about 150,000 clones, 85% to 90% occurring once; the ten biggest clones make up roughly an eighth. The specimen sequenced was peripheral blood. This sequence originates from a young man with COVID-19, enrolled during active disease.

In DNA, the CDR3 is TGCAGTGCTAGTCCAGCGATGACTGCTAACTATGGCTACACCTTC. Translated, it gives CSASPAMTANYGYTF. The chain carries TRBV20-1 and TRBJ1-2; unclear D gene. CDR3 length equals 15 residues. Looked up from germline, CDR1 is DFQATT and CDR2 is SNEGSKA (reference sequence). V was clipped by 3 bases and J by 0 bases, with 14 bases between them.